The next 23 T cell receptor beta chains were all read from a single sample in a study of blood T cell repertoires in COVID-19. Generated by immunoSEQ multiplex PCR, the TCRdb table keeps only in-frame clones and is missing some. The table shows about 300,000 clones, with 70% to 90% occurring only once. Sample: PBMCs or T cells enriched from blood (not recorded which). These receptors came from a man aged 30 to 39 who had recovered from COVID-19.

The chain recombines TRBV7-2 with TRBJ2-5; TRBD2 matches 8 bases. CDR1 is SGHTA, CDR2 FQGNSA, per germline. The CDR3 totals 16 residues. V shed 2 bases and J 4 bases; nucleotides not matched to a gene: 9. The CDR3 region is CASSLRREGGGETQYF. The CDR3, as DNA: TGTGCCAGCAGCTTAAGACGGGAGGGCGGGGGAGAGACCCAGTACTTC.

The rearrangement uses TRBV4-1 and TRBJ1-1; weak D call: TRBD1 (6 bases). The CDR3 loop spans 15 amino acids. The germline V gene encodes CDR1 MGHRA and CDR2 YSYEKL. Trimming left V 0 bases short and J 3 bases short, with 11 bases between. The CDR3 region has the DNA TGCGCCAGCAGCCAAGACCCGGCAGGGGACACTGAAGCTTTCTTT. The encoded protein is CASSQDPAGDTEAFF.

This chain connects TRBV19 to TRBJ1-2; TRBD1 might be the D (5 bases). V gave up 5 bases and J gave up 2 bases, with 15 bases separating them. The CDR3 is 15 amino acids. CDR1 LNHDA and CDR2 SQIVND come from the germline V gene (reference sequence). In DNA form, the CDR3 reads TGTGCCAGTAGTTCGCCGGGACTCTCAAACTATGGCTACACCTTC. This encodes CASSSPGLSNYGYTF.

The V gene is TRBV3-1 (or the pseudogene TRBV3-2), the J gene TRBJ2-1; D is undetermined. CDR3 length equals 12 residues. Germline assignment: CDR1 LGHDT and CDR2 YNNKEL (reference sequence). Trimming left V 1 base short and J 12 bases short, with 10 bases between. DNA for the CDR3: TGTGCCAGCAGCCAAGGAGGAGCACCGCAGTTCTTC. This codes for CASSQGGAPQFF.

On this clone itself: Other DNA sequences within the sample encode an identical CDR3. The gene calls are TRBV7-2 and TRBJ1-5; perhaps TRBD1 as D (6 bases). Germline V CDR1 and CDR2: SGHTA, FQGNSA. The CDR3 spans 14 residues. V lost 1 base to trimming and J lost 2 bases, with 6 bases between them. The CDR3 bases are TGTGCCAGCAGCTTAGACAGGGGCAATCAGCCCCAGCATTTT. Translating it yields CASSLDRGNQPQHF.

Only a few counts were recorded for this clone. The DNA of the CDR3 is TGTGCCAGCAGACCGGTAACAGCAACTAATGAAAAACTGTTTTTT. This gives the protein CASRPVTATNEKLFF. V and J are TRBV6-6 and TRBJ1-4; D not resolved. The CDR3 extends over 15 amino acids. The ends were cut back, 6 bases at V and 0 bases at J, with 11 bases in the middle. CDR1 is MNHNY, CDR2 SVGAGI, per germline (reference sequence).

V is TRBV27 and J is TRBJ2-3; TRBD2 aligns across 8 bases. CDR3 size: 15 residues. Germline V gene lookup returns CDR1 MNHEY and CDR2 SMNVEV (reference sequence). With 5 bases clipped from V and 0 bases from J, the junction kept 4 bases outside the gene matches. CDR3 coding DNA: TGTGCCAGCAGTCCGCAGCGGGAGAGCACAGATACGCAGTATTTT. The encoded protein is CASSPQRESTDTQYF.

The genes are TRBV14 and TRBJ2-2, with 9 bases identical to TRBD1. Germline CDR1 SGHDN, CDR2 FVKESK. V lost 1 base, J lost 4 bases, and 7 bases stayed unmatched. The CDR3 covers 17 residues. The CDR3 reads CASSQGTGTGFTGELFF. CDR3 nucleotides: TGTGCCAGCAGCCAAGGAACCGGGACAGGGTTCACCGGGGAGCTGTTTTTT.

This chain joins TRBV7-6 and TRBJ2-4; TRBD2 matches 11 bases. CDR1 is SGHVS and CDR2 is FNYEAQ in the germline V gene. Trimming at V came to 5 bases and at J to 4 bases, leaving 4 bases not matched to a gene. CDR3 length equals 15 residues. The CDR3 spells CASSLGTSGKNIQYF. CDR3 coding DNA: TGTGCCAGCAGCCTGGGGACTAGCGGTAAAAACATTCAGTACTTC.

This chain connects TRBV29-1 to TRBJ1-6; TRBD1 might be the D (6 bases). Germline CDR1 SQVTM, CDR2 ANQGSEA. The CDR3 spans 13 residues. The V and J ends lost 5 bases and 7 bases respectively, with 12 bases between them. CDR3 in amino acids: CSVMVQGNSPLHF. The CDR3 nucleotides are TGCAGCGTTATGGTCCAGGGGAATTCACCCCTCCACTTT.

This rearrangement joins TRBV3-1 (or the pseudogene TRBV3-2) to TRBJ2-5; 12 bases fit TRBD1. This CDR3 contains 16 residues. The germline gives CDR1 LGHDT, CDR2 YNNKEL (reference sequence). V lost 3 bases, J lost 8 bases, and 10 bases stayed unmatched. In DNA form, the CDR3 reads TGTGCCAGCAGCCAGGGGGGACAGGGGGCAAGATACACCCAGTACTTC. Its translation is CASSQGGQGARYTQYF.

The chain combines TRBV6-4 with TRBJ1-6; D unclear. The germline gives CDR1 MRHNA, CDR2 SNTAGT. The V gene lost 4 bases and the J gene lost 10 bases, with 11 bases spanning the gap. CDR3 size: 13 residues. This CDR3 reads CASSVEPRSPLHF. The DNA for the CDR3 is TGTGCCAGCAGTGTGGAGCCGCGATCACCCCTCCACTTT.

The rearrangement links TRBV11-3 to TRBJ2-1; 8 bases line up with TRBD1. In germline, CDR1 is SGHNT, CDR2 YENEEA. The CDR3 runs to 13 residues. Trimming took 5 bases from V and 8 from J; bases not matched to a gene: 5. The CDR3 nucleotides are TGTGCCAGCAGCCCGGGACAGGCCTATGAGCAGTTCTTC. Translated: CASSPGQAYEQFF.

The J gene is TRBJ2-7, the V gene TRBV7-2; 7 nucleotides line up with TRBD2. The V gene end was trimmed by 5 bases and the J gene end by 6 bases; junction bases not matched to a gene: 10. The CDR3 is 14 residues long. Germline V gives CDR1 SGHTA, CDR2 FQGNSA. The CDR3 protein is CASSQGPGGVEQYF. Written as DNA, the CDR3 is TGTGCCAGCAGCCAAGGTCCGGGAGGAGTCGAGCAGTACTTC.

The gene calls are TRBV5-1 and TRBJ2-2, with TRBD2 matching 7 bases. V was clipped by 4 bases and J by 2 bases; unmatched bases: 17. Germline assignment: CDR1 SGHRS and CDR2 YFSETQ. This CDR3 is built from 19 residues. CDR3 protein: CASSRQPRSGGLNTGELFF. The CDR3 DNA is TGCGCCAGCAGCAGGCAACCGAGATCGGGAGGATTAAACACCGGGGAGCTGTTTTTT.

Comment on this clone: Mismatch with germline at one junction end may stem from a read error. The chain is built from TRBV12-3 or TRBV12-4 and TRBJ1-1; D is perhaps TRBD1 (5 bases). The CDR3 runs 12 residues. CDR3 sequence: CASSTHPGHRGF. CDR3 bases: TGTGCCAGCAGCACCCACCCGGGCCACCGGGGGTTT.

CDR3 sequence (DNA): TGTGCCAGCAGTGAAGGGCTAGCGGGGGGCCAAGAGACCCAGTACTTC. Protein sequence: CASSEGLAGGQETQYF. J is TRBJ2-5 and V is TRBV6-1, with 11 bases that match TRBD2. V shed 1 base and J 1 base; nucleotides not matched to a gene: 2. Germline values: CDR1 MNHNS, CDR2 SASEGT. The CDR3 length is 16 residues.

The gene calls are TRBV7-2 and TRBJ2-1; 7 nucleotides agree with TRBD2. Losses at the gene ends were 0 bases for V and 0 bases for J; bases not matched to a gene: 2. This CDR3 is built from 16 residues. Germline CDR1 reads SGHTA; CDR2 reads FQGNSA. CDR3 amino acids: CASSLAGGGSYNEQFF. CDR3 bases: TGTGCCAGCAGCTTAGCGGGGGGGGGCTCCTACAATGAGCAGTTCTTC.

The CDR3 nucleotides are TGTGCCAGCAGAGGACAGGGGGCAAGTGGCTACACCTTC. Its protein is CASRGQGASGYTF. V and J are TRBV2 and TRBJ1-2; 11 nucleotides line up with TRBD1. The CDR3 runs to 13 residues. Looked up from germline, CDR1 is SNHLY and CDR2 is FYNNEI. With V trimmed by 6 bases and J by 7 bases, 4 bases remained unmatched.

This chain uses TRBV6-1 with TRBJ1-5; no firm D call. Germline V gene lookup returns CDR1 MNHNS and CDR2 SASEGT. CDR3 length equals 13 residues. V was clipped by 2 bases and J by 5 bases, with 7 bases between them. CDR3: CASSETGYQPQHF. The CDR3 nucleotides are TGTGCCAGCAGTGAAACGGGGTATCAGCCCCAGCATTTT.

The CDR3, as DNA: TGTGCCAGCTCACCACAGGAGGGATTAAGTAACTATGGCTACACCTTC. Encoded protein: CASSPQEGLSNYGYTF. The chain couples TRBV18 to TRBJ1-2; D gene ambiguous. The CDR3 is 16 residues long. In germline, CDR1 is KGHSH, CDR2 LQKENI. V shed 1 base and J shed 1 base, with 13 bases lying between them.

The chain recombines TRBV7-2 with TRBJ2-1; the match to TRBD2 covers 11 bases. Trimming at V came to 3 bases and at J to 7 bases, leaving 5 bases not matched to a gene. Germline CDR1 reads SGHTA; CDR2 reads FQGNSA. The CDR3 contains 15 residues. CDR3 sequence reads: CASSFTSGSWNEQFF. The CDR3 DNA is TGTGCCAGCAGCTTTACTAGCGGGAGTTGGAATGAGCAGTTCTTC.

This chain connects TRBV11-3 to TRBJ1-3, with a weak D call TRBD1 (5 bases). The CDR3 is made up of 16 amino acids. V lost 4 bases, J lost 2 bases, and 15 bases lay in between. CDR1 and CDR2 (germline): SGHNT, YENEEA. The CDR3 loop is CASSSRGRETGNTIYF. The DNA for the CDR3 is TGTGCCAGCAGCTCGCGGGGCAGGGAAACTGGAAACACCATATATTTT.